This TCR beta chain came from a study of blood T cells in healthy people across ages. CDR1 is LGHDT, CDR2 YNNKEL, per germline (reference sequence). The length of the CDR3 is 14 residues. Ranging in age from roughly 6 to 95, the donors were healthy Caucasian individuals from Russia. Extractions gave at least 6 micrograms of total RNA per sample. Through a sample-barcoded 5' primer and a J-beta primer mix, a second PCR was run for about 6 to 11 cycles. TCRdb reanalysed the 5' RACE reads using MiXCR and keeps one entry per CDR3 protein. The repertoire holds 600,000 to 900,000 distinct CDR3 sequences, with roughly 26% as singletons. These records were also assigned to another study, of T cells of mothers and their children. As that study records: Sample barcodes and 2-4 random nucleotides were added by the M1S primer of the second PCR.

The genes are TRBV3-1 and TRBJ2-7, with a possible D match to TRBD1 (6 bases). The DNA end is more similar to TRBJ2-1, so the J call may be wrong. The sequence was collected from a boy under 18 in good health. Sequenced sample: blood. CDR3 loop: CASRSGVGYNEQFF. The CDR3 DNA follows: TGTGCCAGCAGGTCAGGGGTGGGATACAATGAGCAGTTCTTC.